These 8 T cell receptor beta chains were all obtained from the same sample, sequenced in a study of OX40 agonist ivuxolimab in advanced cancers. Assay: immunoSEQ multiplex PCR; the TCRdb copy retains only in-frame clones and omits some. The data show about 54,000 clones, 90% to 95% seen once. Sequencing was performed on CD4+ or CD8+ T cells sorted from blood, taken in a trial of the OX40 agonist ivuxolimab. Every receptor here comes from an adult with an advanced solid tumor such as melanoma, head and neck, liver or kidney cancer.

The rearrangement uses TRBV7-9 and TRBJ2-7; D gene uncertain. The V end lost 5 bases, the J end lost 0 bases, and 14 bases lay between the germline ends. The CDR3 length is 15 residues. From germline, CDR1 is SEHNR and CDR2 FQNEAQ (reference sequence). The CDR3: CASSPPGPSSYEQYF. The CDR3 region has the DNA TGTGCCAGCAGCCCACCGGGTCCAAGCTCCTACGAGCAGTACTTC.

V usage is TRBV6-6 and J usage is TRBJ2-7; perhaps D is TRBD1 or TRBD2 (5 bases each). The ends were cut back, 7 bases at V and 3 bases at J, with 13 bases in the middle. Germline CDR1 reads MNHNY; CDR2 reads SVGAGI (reference sequence). This CDR3 is built from 13 residues. The CDR3 here is CASIRDGGYEQYF. CDR3 in DNA: TGTGCCAGCATCCGGGACGGTGGCTACGAGCAGTACTTC.

The rearrangement joins TRBV29-1 to TRBJ1-3; the D is unclear. V lost 4 bases and J 3 bases, leaving 10 bases between the germline ends. CDR3 length: 13 amino acids. Germline V gene lookup returns CDR1 SQVTM and CDR2 ANQGSEA. The DNA of the CDR3 is TGCAGCGTTGGGCGGGGTGATGGAAACACCATATATTTT. Translation gives CSVGRGDGNTIYF.

The gene calls are TRBV5-1 and TRBJ2-1, with no clear D. Germline V CDR1 and CDR2: SGHRS, YFSETQ. Trimming took 1 base from V and 6 from J, leaving 8 bases between them. The CDR3 totals 13 residues. Here the CDR3 DNA reads TGCGCCAGCAGCTTGACCCTTGGCAATGAGCAGTTCTTC. Translating it yields CASSLTLGNEQFF.

The rearrangement joins TRBV28 to TRBJ1-6; 11 nucleotides align to TRBD1. The V and J ends lost 6 bases and 9 bases, in that order; junction bases with no gene match: 10. Germline CDR1 is MDHEN and CDR2 is SYDVKM. CDR3 length: 16 residues. The CDR3 nucleotides are TGTGCCAGCAGCTCCGCCTCCGGGACAGGGGGTTCACCCCTCCACTTT. This translates into CASSSASGTGGSPLHF.

This chain links TRBV20-1 with TRBJ2-7; either TRBD1 or TRBD2 may fit D (5 bases each). This CDR3 contains 11 residues. Germline values: CDR1 DFQATT, CDR2 SNEGSKA (reference sequence). V lost 8 bases and J lost 6, with 14 bases in between. Written as DNA, the CDR3 is TGCAGTTCCGGACAAGCGGCCGAGCAGTACTTC. Its protein is CSSGQAAEQYF.

The V call is TRBV27, the J call TRBJ2-3; D might be TRBD1 (5 bases). This CDR3 contains 18 residues. V was trimmed by 1 base and J by 0 bases, leaving 17 bases between them. Germline V gene sequence: CDR1 MNHEY, CDR2 SMNVEV (reference sequence). Here the CDR3 reads CASSLLGQVTSSTDTQYF. DNA for the CDR3: TGTGCCAGCAGTTTATTGGGGCAGGTAACTTCTAGCACAGATACGCAGTATTTT.

The chain is built from TRBV5-1 and TRBJ2-5; 8 positions match TRBD1. The ends lost 1 base at V and 3 bases at J; junction bases unmatched: 5. The CDR3 has 15 amino acids. Germline CDR1 SGHRS, CDR2 YFSETQ. This CDR3 reads CASSLIGTGEETQYF. CDR3 nucleotides: TGCGCCAGCAGCTTGATAGGGACAGGAGAAGAGACCCAGTACTTC. The full variable domain, in which reference TRBV5-1 and TRBJ2-5 provide the parts outside the CDR3, is KAGVTQTPRYLIKTRGQQVTLSCSPISGHRSVSWYQQTPGQGLQFLFEYFSETQRNKGNFPGRFSGRQFSNSRSEMNVSTLELGDSALYLCASSLIGTGEETQYFGPGTRLLVL.